These T cell receptor beta chains were read from a single sample in a study of CD8 T cells in Susac syndrome. From the immunoSEQ multiplex PCR reads, TCRdb called clonotypes with MiXCR, one entry per CDR3 protein. Here the sample spans around 170,000 distinct CDR3 sequences, about 94% being singletons. Material: CD4+ T cells from PBMCs. These receptors were taken from a human donor with Susac syndrome. The CDR3 runs from the conserved cysteine through the conserved F or W. Fields, in order: D gene, clone size, J gene, V gene, CDR3 length, CDR3 DNA, CDR3 protein. A D gene is named only where the DNA matches it firmly. Size values are once, few and many counts, or a class for expanded clones, and some rows have none.

d_gene: .
abundance: .
j_gene: TRBJ1-2
v_gene: TRBV19
len: 13
CDR3nt: TGTGCCAGTAGTATAGGCCGGGGCTATGGCTACACCTTC
CDR3aa: CASSIGRGYGYTF

d_gene: .
abundance: once
j_gene: TRBJ2-5
v_gene: TRBV7-9
len: 13
CDR3nt: TGTGCCAGCAGCTCATCAGGGGTTGAGACCCAGTACTTC
CDR3aa: CASSSSGVETQYF

d_gene: .
abundance: .
j_gene: TRBJ1-2
v_gene: TRBV7-3
len: 13
CDR3nt: TGTGCCAGCAGCTTACCGGCTAACTATGGCTACACCTTC
CDR3aa: CASSLPANYGYTF

d_gene: .
abundance: .
j_gene: TRBJ1-1
v_gene: TRBV19
len: 13
CDR3nt: TGTGCCAGTAGTATAGCCCGGTCCGACGAAGCTTTCTTT
CDR3aa: CASSIARSDEAFF

d_gene: .
abundance: .
j_gene: TRBJ1-2
v_gene: TRBV11-2
len: 14
CDR3nt: TGTGCCAGCAGCGGGGCTAATGGTGCCTATGGCTACACCTTC
CDR3aa: CASSGANGAYGYTF

d_gene: .
abundance: few
j_gene: TRBJ2-5
v_gene: TRBV30
len: 13
CDR3nt: TGTGCCTGGAGTGTTGGAGGGCGGGAGACCCAGTACTTC
CDR3aa: CAWSVGGRETQYF

d_gene: .
abundance: .
j_gene: TRBJ2-6
v_gene: TRBV3-1
len: 16
CDR3nt: TGTGCCAGCAGCCCCCGGAGGAGTACCGGGGCCAACGTCCTGACTTTC
CDR3aa: CASSPRRSTGANVLTF

d_gene: TRBD1
abundance: .
j_gene: TRBJ1-5
v_gene: TRBV19
len: 14
CDR3nt: TGTGCCAGTAGTTCCCGACAGGGGGGTCAGCCCCAGCATTTT
CDR3aa: CASSSRQGGQPQHF

d_gene: .
abundance: .
j_gene: TRBJ2-3
v_gene: TRBV20-1
len: 12
CDR3nt: TGCAGTGCTAGACTGCTGACAGATACGCAGTATTTT
CDR3aa: CSARLLTDTQYF

d_gene: .
abundance: .
j_gene: TRBJ1-5
v_gene: TRBV20-1
len: 17
CDR3nt: TGCAGTGCTGATCCGGGACGAGGCGGTGGTAGCAATCAGCCCCAGCATTTT
CDR3aa: CSADPGRGGGSNQPQHF

d_gene: .
abundance: .
j_gene: TRBJ2-6
v_gene: TRBV20-1
len: 13
CDR3nt: TGCAGCGTGACAGAATCGGGGGCCAACGTCCTGACTTTC
CDR3aa: CSVTESGANVLTF

d_gene: .
abundance: .
j_gene: TRBJ1-6
v_gene: TRBV3-1
len: 15
CDR3nt: TGTGCCAGCACCACACAGGCCTCCTATAATTCACCCCTCCACTTT
CDR3aa: CASTTQASYNSPLHF

d_gene: .
abundance: .
j_gene: TRBJ2-3
v_gene: TRBV29-1
len: 8
CDR3nt: TGCAGCGTTGATACGCAGTATTTT
CDR3aa: CSVDTQYF

d_gene: TRBD1
abundance: .
j_gene: TRBJ2-3
v_gene: TRBV7-9
len: 15
CDR3nt: TGTGCCAGCAGCTTAGCGGGACAGCGCACAGATACGCAGTATTTT
CDR3aa: CASSLAGQRTDTQYF

d_gene: TRBD2
abundance: .
j_gene: TRBJ2-7
v_gene: TRBV5-1
len: 16
CDR3nt: TGCGCCAGCAGCTTGGCCAGAGTAGCGGGGGCCTACGAGCAGTACTTC
CDR3aa: CASSLARVAGAYEQYF

d_gene: TRBD1
abundance: .
j_gene: TRBJ2-5
v_gene: TRBV6-5
len: 15
CDR3nt: TGTGCCAGCAGTTACGCGTCAGGGACAGGGTGGACCCAGTACTTC
CDR3aa: CASSYASGTGWTQYF

d_gene: TRBD1
abundance: .
j_gene: TRBJ1-2
v_gene: TRBV7-2
len: 14
CDR3nt: TGTGCCAGCAGGATGACAGGGGGCGTGAATGGCTACACCTTC
CDR3aa: CASRMTGGVNGYTF

d_gene: TRBD2
abundance: .
j_gene: TRBJ2-3
v_gene: TRBV7-9
len: 16
CDR3nt: TGTGCCAGCAGCTCGTGGACTAGCGGGGCTACAGATACGCAGTATTTT
CDR3aa: CASSSWTSGATDTQYF

d_gene: .
abundance: .
j_gene: TRBJ1-2
v_gene: TRBV9
len: 13
CDR3nt: TGTGCCAGCAGCGGGCTTGAAGGCTATGGCTACACCTTC
CDR3aa: CASSGLEGYGYTF

d_gene: .
abundance: .
j_gene: TRBJ2-3
v_gene: TRBV12-3/TRBV12-4
len: 13
CDR3nt: TGTGCCAGCAGTTTAGATGGCGCAGATACGCAGTATTTT
CDR3aa: CASSLDGADTQYF

d_gene: .
abundance: .
j_gene: TRBJ2-5
v_gene: TRBV2
len: 14
CDR3nt: TGTGCCAGCGAAAGGGATACCAAGGGAGAGACCCAGTACTTC
CDR3aa: CASERDTKGETQYF

d_gene: .
abundance: .
j_gene: TRBJ2-7
v_gene: TRBV7-2
len: 14
CDR3nt: TGTGCCAGCAGCTTAGGATCCGGAAACTACGAGCAGTACTTC
CDR3aa: CASSLGSGNYEQYF

d_gene: TRBD2
abundance: .
j_gene: TRBJ2-3
v_gene: TRBV7-6
len: 17
CDR3nt: TGTGCCAGCAGCTTAGCCGGCGGGGGGGCCGCGGCAGATACGCAGTATTTT
CDR3aa: CASSLAGGGAAADTQYF

d_gene: TRBD1
abundance: .
j_gene: TRBJ2-7
v_gene: TRBV2
len: 14
CDR3nt: TGTGCCAGCAGTATACAGGGGTCTACCTACGAGCAGTACTTC
CDR3aa: CASSIQGSTYEQYF

d_gene: .
abundance: .
j_gene: TRBJ1-4
v_gene: TRBV5-1
len: 18
CDR3nt: TGCGCCAGCAGGGCTGCTGTGGGGCGGACTGCAACTAATGAAAAACTGTTTTTT
CDR3aa: CASRAAVGRTATNEKLFF

d_gene: .
abundance: .
j_gene: TRBJ1-6
v_gene: TRBV14
len: 15
CDR3nt: TGTGCCAGCAGCCCCCCGATGGGTATTAATTCACCCCTCCACTTT
CDR3aa: CASSPPMGINSPLHF

d_gene: .
abundance: .
j_gene: TRBJ1-1
v_gene: TRBV14
len: 14
CDR3nt: TGTGCCAGCAGCCAAGTACTAGGGGGCACTGAAGCTTTCTTT
CDR3aa: CASSQVLGGTEAFF

d_gene: .
abundance: .
j_gene: TRBJ2-1
v_gene: TRBV5-1
len: 15
CDR3nt: TGCGCCAGCAGTGACTTATCCTCGAGCCTCAATGAGCAGTTCTTC
CDR3aa: CASSDLSSSLNEQFF

d_gene: .
abundance: .
j_gene: TRBJ1-2
v_gene: TRBV9
len: 13
CDR3nt: TGTGCCAGCAGCGCGGACCCTAACTATGGCTACACCTTC
CDR3aa: CASSADPNYGYTF

d_gene: TRBD1
abundance: once
j_gene: TRBJ2-2
v_gene: TRBV9
len: 17
CDR3nt: TGTGCCAGCAGCACAAGGCAGGGGGCAGCGAACACCGGGGAGCTGTTTTTT
CDR3aa: CASSTRQGAANTGELFF

d_gene: .
abundance: .
j_gene: TRBJ2-2
v_gene: TRBV2
len: 16
CDR3nt: TGTGCCAGCAGTGAAGCTGGAGCCGCGAACACCGGGGAGCTGTTTTTT
CDR3aa: CASSEAGAANTGELFF

d_gene: TRBD1
abundance: .
j_gene: TRBJ1-6
v_gene: TRBV9
len: 14
CDR3nt: TGTGCCAGCAGCGCAACAGGGGGTAATTCACCCCTCCACTTT
CDR3aa: CASSATGGNSPLHF

d_gene: .
abundance: .
j_gene: TRBJ2-6
v_gene: TRBV5-1
len: 16
CDR3nt: TGCGCCAGCACCCTTTTCGGGGACTCTGGGGCCAACGTCCTGACTTTC
CDR3aa: CASTLFGDSGANVLTF

d_gene: TRBD1
abundance: .
j_gene: TRBJ1-2
v_gene: TRBV29-1
len: 14
CDR3nt: TGCAGCGTTGGCGGGACAGGGGGCACCTATGGCTACACCTTC
CDR3aa: CSVGGTGGTYGYTF

d_gene: .
abundance: once
j_gene: TRBJ2-2
v_gene: TRBV20-1
len: 15
CDR3nt: TGCAGTGCTACCAGTAGAGGGCTGGGCACCGGGGAGCTGTTTTTT
CDR3aa: CSATSRGLGTGELFF

d_gene: TRBD1
abundance: .
j_gene: TRBJ2-1
v_gene: TRBV20-1
len: 13
CDR3nt: TGCAGTGCTAGAGGGTACAGGGGCAGCGAGCAGTTCTTC
CDR3aa: CSARGYRGSEQFF

d_gene: TRBD1
abundance: once
j_gene: TRBJ2-7
v_gene: TRBV4-1
len: 16
CDR3nt: TGCGCCAGCAGCCAAAGGGGGCCGGGACAGGGCTACGAGCAGTACTTC
CDR3aa: CASSQRGPGQGYEQYF

d_gene: .
abundance: .
j_gene: TRBJ1-2
v_gene: TRBV20-1
len: 16
CDR3nt: TGCAGTGCTAGAGATGACCTCGAGGGGACGGTGCATGGCTACACCTTC
CDR3aa: CSARDDLEGTVHGYTF

d_gene: .
abundance: once
j_gene: TRBJ1-5
v_gene: TRBV7-8
len: 14
CDR3nt: TGTGCCAGCAGCTTGGAACGGACGAATCAGCCCCAGCATTTT
CDR3aa: CASSLERTNQPQHF

d_gene: TRBD1
abundance: .
j_gene: TRBJ1-2
v_gene: TRBV6-4
len: 12
CDR3nt: TGTGCCAGCAGGCAGGGGGCTGGTGGCTACACCTTC
CDR3aa: CASRQGAGGYTF

d_gene: .
abundance: once
j_gene: TRBJ2-1
v_gene: TRBV29-1
len: 14
CDR3nt: TGCAGCGTTCCCCTCGGGGGCCATTACAATGAGCAGTTCTTC
CDR3aa: CSVPLGGHYNEQFF

d_gene: TRBD1
abundance: .
j_gene: TRBJ1-5
v_gene: TRBV20-1
len: 14
CDR3nt: TGCAGTGCTCGACAGGGTTGGGGCAATCAGCCCCAGCATTTT
CDR3aa: CSARQGWGNQPQHF

d_gene: TRBD2
abundance: .
j_gene: TRBJ2-3
v_gene: TRBV29-1
len: 13
CDR3nt: TGCAGCGTTGGCCAGAGACTAGCGGATACGCAGTATTTT
CDR3aa: CSVGQRLADTQYF

d_gene: .
abundance: .
j_gene: TRBJ1-5
v_gene: TRBV6-2/TRBV6-3
len: 15
CDR3nt: TGTGCCAGCAGCCCAAGGGGGGCGAGCAATCAGCCCCAGCATTTT
CDR3aa: CASSPRGASNQPQHF

d_gene: .
abundance: .
j_gene: TRBJ2-4
v_gene: TRBV10-3
len: 11
CDR3nt: TGTGCCTCCGGGGGTGAAAACATTCAGTACTTC
CDR3aa: CASGGENIQYF